This TCR beta chain was captured by sequencing in a study of cytotoxic CD8 clonotypes in ibrutinib-treated CLL. Measured with immunoSEQ multiplex PCR; TCRdb has only the in-frame clones, and not every one. This sample has 50,000 or so clones, with approximately 87% found just once. CDR1 and CDR2 from the germline V gene are MNHEY and SVGAGI. This CDR3 comprises 16 residues. V shed 2 bases and J 6 bases; nucleotides not matched to a gene: 6. The material was PBMCs, obtained after 24 months of ibrutinib treatment. The receptor's source is a human donor with chronic lymphocytic leukemia. The chain has TRBV6-5 and TRBJ2-1, with 11 bases that match TRBD2. For the CDR3, the DNA is TGTGCCAGCAGTTACAACGAACTAGCGGGAGTCAATGAGCAGTTCTTC. Its translation: CASSYNELAGVNEQFF.